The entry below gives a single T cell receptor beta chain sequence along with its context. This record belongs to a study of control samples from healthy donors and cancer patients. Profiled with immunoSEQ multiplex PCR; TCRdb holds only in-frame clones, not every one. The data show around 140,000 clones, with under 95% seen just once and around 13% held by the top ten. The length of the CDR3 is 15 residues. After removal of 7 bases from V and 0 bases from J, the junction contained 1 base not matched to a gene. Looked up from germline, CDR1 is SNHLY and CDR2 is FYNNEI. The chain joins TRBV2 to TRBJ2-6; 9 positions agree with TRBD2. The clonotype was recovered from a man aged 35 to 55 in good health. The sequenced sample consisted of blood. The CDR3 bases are TGTGCCAGCATAGCGGGAGCCTCTGGGGCCAACGTCCTGACTTTC. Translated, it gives CASIAGASGANVLTF.